What follows are 22 T cell receptor beta chains derived from one specimen sequenced in a study of vaccination effects on CD4 cells after COVID-19. Antigen specificity for these receptors is unknown. Antigen-specific CD4+ T cells were first expanded with viral peptide pools by the ViraFEST assay and only then sequenced. Scientists isolated CD4+ T cells after a roughly 9-day culture period ended. Recipients of the vaccine had no prior SARS-CoV-2 infection and negative nucleocapsid antibodies. Assay: immunoSEQ multiplex PCR; the TCRdb copy retains only in-frame clones and omits some. The table has about 41,000 clones, roughly two thirds seen once. The sample consisted of CD4+ T cells from PBMCs cultured with HCoV-OC43 spike peptides, taken before COVID-19 vaccination. This sample's subset: HCoV-OC43 spike overlapping peptide pool stimulation. Receptor source: a human donor who received a COVID-19 vaccine.

This clone showed up just a few times. This chain uses TRBV18 with TRBJ2-7, with D unclear. CDR3 length: 12 residues. The germline V and J ends were trimmed by 5 bases and 1 base, with 6 bases remaining between them. Germline loops: CDR1 KGHSH, CDR2 LQKENI. CDR3 loop: CASSLLSYEQYF. The CDR3 bases are TGTGCCAGCTCATTATTATCCTACGAGCAGTACTTC.

V usage is TRBV2 and J usage is TRBJ1-2; possibly TRBD1 for D (6 bases). The germline gives CDR1 SNHLY, CDR2 FYNNEI. This CDR3 comprises 17 residues. V was cut by 4 bases and J by 0 bases, with 18 bases left in between. DNA of the CDR3: TGTGCCAGCAGTGCCGGGACACGGACACTTACTAACTATGGCTACACCTTC. Translating it yields CASSAGTRTLTNYGYTF.

The V and J genes are TRBV28 and TRBJ2-1; 12 nucleotides match TRBD2. Trimming at V came to 2 bases and at J to 9 bases, leaving 8 bases not matched to a gene. The germline V gene has CDR1 MDHEN and CDR2 SYDVKM. This CDR3 has 16 amino acids. CDR3 sequence: CASSLPPGLAGGEQFF. CDR3 in DNA: TGTGCCAGCAGTTTACCCCCGGGACTAGCGGGTGGTGAGCAGTTCTTC.

The chain joins TRBV18 to TRBJ2-6; D uncertain. The germline V and J ends were trimmed by 3 bases and 0 bases, with 3 bases remaining between them. Germline-derived CDR1 and CDR2 are KGHSH and LQKENI. The CDR3 contains 14 residues. The CDR3, as DNA: TGTGCCAGCTCACCGGTCTCTGGGGCCAACGTCCTGACTTTC. It encodes CASSPVSGANVLTF.

The chain employs TRBV4-1 and TRBJ2-1; 16 nucleotides match TRBD2. Germline values: CDR1 MGHRA, CDR2 YSYEKL. The CDR3 consists of 18 residues. The trim removed 4 bases at V and 7 bases at J, leaving 10 bases unmatched. CDR3 in DNA: TGCGCCAGCAGCCCTCTGGGACTAGCGGGAGGGCCGAGGAATGAGCAGTTCTTC. Residues: CASSPLGLAGGPRNEQFF.

The rearrangement links TRBV9 to TRBJ2-1, with 9 bases that match TRBD2. Germline values: CDR1 SGDLS, CDR2 YYNGEE. The CDR3 contains 16 residues. V dropped 0 bases and J dropped 9; count of bases not matched to a gene: 10. CDR3 sequence: CASSVATRGGQGEQFF. CDR3 bases: TGTGCCAGCAGCGTAGCTACGCGGGGGGGCCAGGGTGAGCAGTTCTTC.

V usage is TRBV30 and J usage is TRBJ1-5, with 8 bases identical to TRBD1. V shed 0 bases, J shed 1 base, and the junction held 2 bases outside the gene matches. The CDR3 extends over 15 amino acids. Germline lookup yields CDR1 GTSNPN and CDR2 SVGIG (reference sequence). CDR3 in DNA: TGTGCCTGGAGTGTCGGACAGGGAAGCAATCAGCCCCAGCATTTT. Its protein is CAWSVGQGSNQPQHF.

The chain has TRBV9 and TRBJ2-2; 11 nucleotides line up with TRBD1. J lost 5 bases, V lost 1 base, and 4 bases had no gene match. From germline, CDR1 is SGDLS and CDR2 YYNGEE. CDR3 length: 16 amino acids. The CDR3 DNA reads TGTGCCAGCAGCGTATTCCGGGACAGGGGGACCGGGGAGCTGTTTTTT. This translates into CASSVFRDRGTGELFF.

The chain recombines TRBV18 with TRBJ1-5; D is undetermined. Germline V CDR1 and CDR2: KGHSH, LQKENI. V was pared by 3 bases and J by 0 bases, with 12 bases between. The CDR3 consists of 16 residues. CDR3 region: CASSPSGLLSNQPQHF. The CDR3 nucleotides read TGTGCCAGCTCACCCTCGGGTCTTCTTAGCAATCAGCCCCAGCATTTT. Based on the CDR3 plus reference TRBV18 and TRBJ1-5, the full variable domain is NAGVMQNPRHLVRRRGQEARLRCSPMKGHSHVYWYRQLPEEGLKFMVYLQKENIIDESGMPKERFSAEFPKEGPSILRIQQVVRGDSAAYFCASSPSGLLSNQPQHFGDGTRLSIL.

The genes are TRBV7-2 and TRBJ1-2; 8 nucleotides line up with TRBD1. From germline, CDR1 is SGHTA and CDR2 FQGNSA. Unmatched junction bases numbered 6, after V lost 5 bases and J lost 13 bases. This CDR3 contains 11 residues. The CDR3 DNA sequence: TGTGCCAGCAGCCACCGGGACAGGCCCACCTTC. Protein product: CASSHRDRPTF.

This clone is a singleton in its sample. J is TRBJ2-7 and V is TRBV7-9, with TRBD2 matching 9 bases. The V gene end was trimmed by 5 bases and the J gene end by 4 bases; junction bases not matched to a gene: 9. Germline CDR1 reads SEHNR; CDR2 reads FQNEAQ (reference sequence). The CDR3 sequence is 15 residues long. The CDR3: CASSPQRAGGYEQYF. CDR3 sequence (DNA): TGTGCCAGCAGCCCACAGAGGGCGGGAGGGTACGAGCAGTACTTC.

The chain has TRBV2 and TRBJ2-5; 11 bases are a match to TRBD2. Losses at the gene ends were 8 bases for V and 5 bases for J; bases not matched to a gene: 13. This CDR3 region has 16 residues. Per the germline V gene, CDR1 is SNHLY and CDR2 is FYNNEI. The CDR3 coding sequence is TGTGCCAGCTCCCCTTTTACTAGCGGGAGAGGGGAGACCCAGTACTTC. Residues: CASSPFTSGRGETQYF.

The chain has TRBV29-1 and TRBJ1-2; the match to TRBD1 covers 11 bases. The junction had 14 bases not matched to a gene; V was cut back by 7 bases and J by 7 bases. The CDR3 totals 15 residues. The germline V gene encodes CDR1 SQVTM and CDR2 ANQGSEA. DNA of the CDR3: TGCAGCGCCGCCTTCACCGGGACAGGGGGACTTGGCTACACCTTC. Protein: CSAAFTGTGGLGYTF.

The chain joins TRBV7-2 to TRBJ2-7, with a tentative D call TRBD1 (5 bases). The length of the CDR3 is 15 residues. V shed 4 bases and J shed 2 bases, with 15 bases lying between them. Looked up from germline, CDR1 is SGHTA and CDR2 is FQGNSA. Here the CDR3 DNA reads TGTGCCAGCAGCTCCCGACAGATTATCACCTACGAGCAGTACTTC. Translating it yields CASSSRQIITYEQYF. The full variable domain, with the rest looked up from reference TRBV7-2 and TRBJ2-7, is GAGVSQSPSNKVTEKGKDVELRCDPISGHTALYWYRQSLGQGLEFLIYFQGNSAPDKSGLPSDRFSAERTGGSVSTLTIQRTQQEDSAVYLCASSSRQIITYEQYFGPGTRLTVT.

This chain links TRBV12-3 or TRBV12-4 with TRBJ2-3, with a weak D call TRBD1 (6 bases). V lost 6 bases and J lost 9, with 10 bases in between. This CDR3 contains 11 residues. CDR3 sequence reads: CASRTGVTQYF. The CDR3 nucleotides are TGTGCCAGCAGGACAGGAGTAACGCAGTATTTT.

The chain has TRBV2 and TRBJ1-6, with D perhaps TRBD1 (6 bases). The V gene lost 8 bases and the J gene lost 5 bases, with 28 bases spanning the gap. This CDR3 has 19 amino acids. CDR1 is SNHLY, CDR2 FYNNEI, per germline. The CDR3 protein is CASSRSGGRITQDNSPLHF. The CDR3 DNA sequence: TGTGCCAGCTCCAGGAGCGGGGGCCGGATTACCCAAGATAATTCACCCCTCCACTTT.

The V gene is TRBV12-5, the J gene TRBJ2-3; TRBD2 matches at 13 bases. The V gene's germline CDR1 is LGHNT and CDR2 FRNRAP. CDR3 length: 14 residues. V trimming: 9 bases; J trimming: 5 bases; junction bases outside the gene matches: 5. The CDR3 loop is CASQLAGGLDTQYF. The CDR3 bases are TGTGCTAGCCAACTAGCGGGGGGGCTAGATACGCAGTATTTT.

This chain connects TRBV6-2 or TRBV6-3 to TRBJ1-2; 11 nucleotides align to TRBD1. Trimming removed 5 bases from V and 0 bases from J; junction bases left unmatched: 11. In germline, CDR1 is MNHEY, CDR2 SVGEGT. CDR3 length: 18 residues. CDR3 sequence reads: CASSLPGTGGSSNYGYTF. CDR3 sequence (DNA): TGTGCCAGCAGTCTTCCGGGGACAGGGGGTTCGTCTAACTATGGCTACACCTTC.

The chain employs TRBV7-2 and TRBJ1-1; D not certain. The CDR3 is 14 amino acids. Trimming shortened V by 8 bases and J by 8 bases, and 21 bases separated the two germline ends. CDR1 is SGHTA and CDR2 is FQGNSA in the germline V gene. The CDR3 spells CASFPGQGAVEAFF. The CDR3 bases are TGTGCCAGCTTTCCGGGTCAAGGCGCCGTCGAAGCTTTCTTT.

This chain uses TRBV5-1 with TRBJ2-3; D possibly corresponds to TRBD1 (6 bases). Trimming shortened V by 4 bases and J by 6 bases, and 12 bases separated the two germline ends. This CDR3 is built from 13 residues. CDR1 is SGHRS and CDR2 is YFSETQ in the germline V gene. This chain's CDR3 is CASSPGHMDTQYF. The CDR3 nucleotides are TGCGCCAGCAGCCCGGGACATATGGATACGCAGTATTTT.

The sample holds many counts of this clone. This chain links TRBV6-5 with TRBJ1-3; unclear D gene. Trimming pared 0 bases from V and 0 bases from J, leaving 9 bases between. The CDR3 consists of 16 residues. From germline, CDR1 is MNHEY and CDR2 SVGAGI. This CDR3 reads CASSYSALSSGNTIYF. CDR3 nucleotides: TGTGCCAGCAGTTACTCTGCACTGAGCTCTGGAAACACCATATATTTT.

The V and J genes are TRBV19 and TRBJ1-5; D uncertain. The germline V gene encodes CDR1 LNHDA and CDR2 SQIVND (reference sequence). Trimming took off 3 bases at V and 2 bases at J, with 11 bases between the two ends. The CDR3 loop spans 15 amino acids. The CDR3 reads CASSIHGYGNQPQHF. CDR3 DNA sequence: TGTGCCAGTAGTATTCATGGGTACGGCAATCAGCCCCAGCATTTT.